These 7 T cell receptor beta chains were sequenced from one sample in a study of blood T cell repertoires in COVID-19. Generated by immunoSEQ multiplex PCR, the TCRdb table keeps only in-frame clones and is missing some. The sample lists around 130,000 clones, 75% to 85% occurring once. Sequencing input: peripheral blood. These receptors all stem from an elderly man with acute or convalescent COVID-19.

V gene TRBV18 combines with J gene TRBJ1-4; D possibly corresponds to TRBD1 (5 bases). CDR1 and CDR2 (germline): KGHSH, LQKENI. The CDR3 runs 16 residues. The germline V and J ends were trimmed by 2 bases and 2 bases, with 12 bases remaining between them. The CDR3 sequence: CASSPFQGGTNEKLFF. DNA of the CDR3: TGTGCCAGCTCACCATTCCAGGGTGGCACTAATGAAAAACTGTTTTTT.

The sample holds one count of this clone. V is TRBV5-1 and J is TRBJ2-5, with 7 bases identical to TRBD1. The CDR3 covers 14 residues. V trimming: 0 bases; J trimming: 5 bases; junction bases outside the gene matches: 4. Germline CDR1 reads SGHRS; CDR2 reads YFSETQ. The chain's CDR3 is CASSLEGAGETQYF. As DNA, the CDR3 is TGCGCCAGCAGCTTGGAGGGGGCGGGTGAGACCCAGTACTTC.

The chain has TRBV3-1 (or the pseudogene TRBV3-2) and TRBJ1-1; D remains unclear. V shed 4 bases and J shed 4 bases, with 7 bases lying between them. In germline, CDR1 is LGHDT, CDR2 YNNKEL (reference sequence). The CDR3 has 12 residues. Written as DNA, the CDR3 is TGTGCCAGCAGCCCCGGGGTCACTGAAGCTTTCTTT. Protein product: CASSPGVTEAFF.

The chain carries TRBV11-2 and TRBJ2-1, with a weak D call TRBD1 (6 bases). This CDR3 region has 17 residues. Germline-derived CDR1 and CDR2 are SGHAT and FQNNGV. Trimming left V 3 bases short and J 0 bases short, with 15 bases between. The DNA for the CDR3 is TGTGCCAGCAGCTTCACGCGGACAGCGAGCTCCTACAATGAGCAGTTCTTC. This gives the protein CASSFTRTASSYNEQFF.

This clone was detected only a few times. The V gene is TRBV6-1, the J gene TRBJ1-4, with D unresolved. This CDR3 contains 15 residues. Trimming removed 3 bases at V and 3 bases at J, with 11 bases between. Germline loops: CDR1 MNHNS, CDR2 SASEGT. The CDR3 here is CASSELYGSNEKLFF. The CDR3 DNA sequence: TGTGCCAGCAGTGAGTTATACGGGTCTAATGAAAAACTGTTTTTT.

This chain connects TRBV27 to TRBJ1-5, with D possibly being TRBD1 (6 bases). CDR3 length: 16 residues. V was shortened by 5 bases and J by 0 bases, with 14 bases between the two germline ends. CDR1 and CDR2 (germline): MNHEY, SMNVEV (reference sequence). In nucleotides, the CDR3 is TGTGCCAGCAGTCCACTAACAGGGTATAGCAATCAGCCCCAGCATTTT. Translated, it gives CASSPLTGYSNQPQHF.

The CDR3 protein is CASSSSGGPKLNTQYF. The CDR3 DNA reads TGTGCCAGCAGTTCTAGCGGGGGTCCGAAGCTGAATACGCAGTATTTT. The chain couples TRBV6-2 or TRBV6-3 to TRBJ2-3, with 10 bases fitting TRBD2. The J segment lost 7 bases and the V segment lost 4 bases, leaving 11 bases of the junction unmatched. Looked up from germline, CDR1 is MNHEY and CDR2 is SVGEGT. The CDR3 length is 16 residues.